This T cell receptor (beta chain) comes out of a study of blood T cells in healthy people across ages. Between the trimmed V and J ends, which lost 5 bases and 0 bases, there was a span of 13 bases. There are 15 residues in the CDR3. CDR1 SGHNT and CDR2 YENEEA come from the germline V gene. Using a J-beta primer mix together with a sample-barcoded 5' primer, a second PCR was run for roughly 7 to 12 cycles. One entry per CDR3 protein, called by TCRdb with MiXCR from the 5' RACE reads. The table records 800,000 to 1,300,000 distinct CDR3 sequences, about 23% of them present only once. The same data also contributed to another study, on T cells of mothers and their children.

The chain combines TRBV11-3 with TRBJ1-1; no reliable D call. This clonotype originated in a girl aged 2 to 10 in good health. Sequences were obtained from blood. The CDR3 sequence is CASSTGAGLNTEAFF. The CDR3 region has the DNA TGTGCCAGCAGCACCGGAGCGGGCCTGAACACTGAAGCTTTCTTT.